What follows describes a single TCR beta chain. This clone was recorded once. Its recognized antigen is unknown. No much larger clone exists at a distance of one base, and base qualities are not known. These data originate in a study of cytomegalovirus exposure and HLA in healthy donors (TCRdb year 2017). A note on the overall study: An earlier analysis of approximately 640 of the donors reported approximately 300 Gb of sequence data and 117 million unique TCR beta sequences from 150 million to 200 million T cells. Donor age, sex, ethnicity and CMV serostatus were compiled together with the repertoire data. The number of donors typed differed by locus, with about 620-630 for A, B, C, DRB1 and DQB1, around 560 for DQA1, about 610 for DPA1, and 450 to 480 for DPB1. Across 398 genotyped donors of the cohort, an average of approximately 200,000 unique TCR beta nucleotide sequences per donor were sequenced, and about a sixth of those sequences were non-productive. Around 330 gigabases of sequencing data and around 80 million unique TCR sequences made up an early release that covered roughly 670 HLA-typed donors. Rather than using new phenotypic data, the later analysis identified candidate immune exposures from TCR beta sequences and from how often those sequences occurred across donors. Because of strong linkage in the cohort, five DR-DQ haplotypes were treated as single units for association and clustering. The study combined high-throughput TCR immunosequencing, statistical association of individual TCRs with disease status, and machine learning to predict cytomegalovirus infection status. A later analysis re-analyzed previously published TCR beta repertoires from hundreds of donors and added high-resolution HLA genotyping to study TCR occurrence patterns. All discovery cohort repertoires had been generated on a single sequencing platform. HLA typing included class I and class II loci at four-digit resolution. The study aimed to test whether cataloging public T cell receptors could reveal signatures of past pathogen exposure. The T cell repertoires of several hundred subjects were profiled by immunosequencing and related to cytomegalovirus serostatus. A later genetic analysis used genome-wide SNP genotypes for 398 of the 666 donors, treating that subset as a discovery cohort. An earlier analysis of around 540 of the donors applied high-throughput TCR beta sequencing to assess whether each TCR beta V gene segment acted as functional or pseudogenic. Among the approximately 420 genotyped donors, under 90% belonged to the genetic ancestry cluster associated with self-reported Caucasian donors. A separate validation cohort of 90 to 150 different subjects was used in addition to the approximately 700-subject first cohort. Beyond this particular receptor, the publication reports: Roughly uniform sequencing depth across donors was assumed in presence/absence analyses, although this assumption may not hold. A total of about 150 TCR beta chains were listed by the study as associated with cytomegalovirus. Strong co-occurrence of HLA alleles, especially DR and DQ, made assigning TCR associations to individual alleles difficult. Because HLA typing was missing for some donors at each locus, association tests included only the typed subset. Only TCR beta chains were sequenced in this cohort, and the absence of alpha or paired-chain data limited detectable features. According to a later analysis, parvovirus B19, influenza, CMV and Epstein-Barr virus appeared linked to several top co-occurrence clusters. In an earlier analysis of several hundred of the donors, most TCR beta V segments were observed in productive rearrangements about 90% or about 30% of the time, broadly matching IMGT annotations. In a later analysis, the rate of TCR association differed among HLA loci, with DRB1 alleles having the most associated TCRs and HLA-C alleles having the fewest. Compared with the approximately 600-donor mean, donors in an Asian-associated ancestry cluster had fewer N-insertions in productive TCRs, according to a later genetic analysis. In a later analysis, 16,951 TCR beta sequences were associated with specific HLA alleles at a false discovery rate of 0.05. The authors suggested that the approach could potentially be extended to other disease states and immunological phenotypes. Correlated functional status among segregating V segments might reflect linkage disequilibrium, but an unknown experimental factor could not be ruled out. Most CMV-associated TCR beta chains appeared to be HLA-restricted in a later analysis, and the HLA associations seemed to be driven largely by CMV exposure. The sequencing pipeline was judged likely to have produced a cluster of highly shared sequence variants as a technical artifact. A further reported finding was that TCR beta sequences accurately predicted the HLA-A and HLA-B alleles for most subjects in the first cohort. V-gene and J-gene trimming of TCR beta chains was associated with a missense DCLRE1C variant in a later genetic analysis, and the association was replicated in an independent cohort. A few of the identified cytomegalovirus-associated TCR beta chains were confirmed in vitro to be specific for cytomegalovirus antigens. Across donors, most TCR sequences were observed very rarely, whereas some public TCRs were present in many individuals. The 87-base-pair reads could not distinguish some IMGT-functional V segments, including TRBV6-2 and TRBV6-3, so those segments were excluded. Because counts were too low, roughly 17 rarely observed V segments, including chromosome 9 orphons, were left out of the earlier analysis of a few hundred of the donors. Compared with equally common non-associated chains, HLA-associated TCR beta chains in a later analysis were more clonally expanded and had lower generation probabilities. The only immune exposure information available for the cohort was CMV serostatus. Cytomegalovirus status was reported to be diagnosed by the classifier with high specificity and sensitivity in both the original and validation cohorts.

Library construction relied on the immunoSEQ multiplex PCR assay. A mixture of 60 forward primers for TCR Vbeta segments and 13 reverse primers for TCR Jbeta segments was used in the multiplex PCR. Amplification of the CDR3 region of rearranged TCR beta genes was performed with a multiplex PCR assay on genomic DNA. The Illumina HiSeq System was used to sequence the amplified TCR beta libraries as 87-base-pair reads. Processing in the source paper ran as follows. Across the roughly 600 repertoires, a later analysis counted 78 million or so unique TCR beta chains, 9.5 million to 12 million of which were shared by at least two donors. Raw reads were error-corrected and collapsed into unique sequences by a nearest-neighbor algorithm in which closely related sequences were merged to remove PCR and sequencing errors. To assign V, D and J gene segments, CDR3 sequences were aligned to IMGT reference sequences. For a sequence to be retained, a match of at least six nucleotides was required to both a V gene segment and a J gene segment. Rearrangements were called productive when the CDR3 lacked stop codons and stayed in frame with V and J; all others were non-productive. CDR3 was defined by IMGT convention, running from the second conserved V-encoded cysteine to the conserved J-encoded phenylalanine. The earlier analysis of about 590 of the donors excluded sequences that lacked an unambiguous match to a single V gene segment. An earlier analysis of some 610 of the donors called V segments functional above 56.7% productive rearrangements and segregating when the between-donor standard deviation exceeded 5%. A statistical classification framework was built to diagnose cytomegalovirus status from the catalog of TCR beta chain sequences. V and J gene assignment, in a later analysis, came from comparing TCR nucleotide sequences with IMGT/GENE-DB human TR gene sequences. In a later analysis, CDR3 sequences and most-parsimonious VDJ recombination scenarios were assigned using the TCRdist pipeline. In a later analysis, each TCR beta chain was defined by its CDR3 amino acid sequence together with its V-gene family, and reads without a unique V-gene family were excluded. To address suspected cross-contamination and a sequencing artifact, a later analysis removed 450 to 700 highly shared, low-generation-probability nucleotide sequences. For each public chain, a later analysis derived a clonal expansion index from normalized ranks of inferred template counts within each repertoire. In a later analysis, generation probabilities were computed with a VDJ recombination model fitted to out-of-frame rearrangements, and the resulting probabilities were checked against IGoR. In a later analysis, TCR-TCR, TCR-HLA and TCR-CMV co-occurrence was scored with hypergeometric tests, and a repertoire-size bias correction was applied to TCR pairs. A later analysis estimated false discovery rates by permuting HLA or CMV assignments 20 times. In a later analysis, co-occurring TCRs were grouped with DBSCAN, and TCRdist sequence similarity was added when clustering was performed within HLA-allele-positive subsets. For co-occurrence clustering, repertoires with fewer than 30,000 or more than 120,000 public chains were excluded, along with about five repertoires with anomalous nucleotide sharing. This immuneACCESS table, as held by TCRdb, lists in-frame sequences with V and J called but not all clones. Of the missing ones, under half trace to an unresolved V gene in checked studies; the others have no known cause. Clone size and the V and J calls come from that table; the DNA yielded D and trimming. A total of 150,000 to 200,000 clones appear in this sample, approximately 80% of them only once. The ten largest clonotypes hold approximately 5.4% of the sample.

In total, approximately 690 healthy bone marrow donors made up the cohort. Cohort members were all nominally healthy when sampled, although unrecorded immune exposures were likely present. The donor was CMV seropositive and was included in the group of 290 or so seropositive cohort members. A peripheral blood sample was collected from each donor, and TCR beta sequencing was performed on peripheral blood mononuclear cells. The Qiagen DNeasy Blood Extraction Kit was used to extract genomic DNA from the blood cell samples. The CDR3 goes from the cysteine to the phenylalanine over 13 residues. Kept here is only the CDR3 DNA, which spans 39 bases and is read in frame from base 1. V and J are truncated by 6 bases and 7 bases respectively, leaving an intervening sequence of 15 bases. Per the germline V gene, SNHLY is the CDR1 and FYNNEI is the CDR2.

Sequencing input: PBMCs. The chain is made from TRBV2 and TRBJ1-2, with a tentative D gene TRBD1 over 6 matching bases. The sequence came from a woman aged 25-40 years in good health and CMV-seropositive. The CDR3 is CASSAGVMSGYTF. Read as DNA, the sequence is TGTGCCAGCAGCGCAGGGGTAATGAGTGGCTACACCTTC.